The subject of this entry is one T cell receptor beta chain. Its antigen remains unidentified. Disease in donors with ophthalmopathy had moderate-to-severe activity, CAS ≥3, NOSPECS ≥4 and under 3 months' duration. PBMCs were isolated from a roughly 9.6 ml sample of fresh peripheral blood. Trimming took off 3 bases at V and 2 bases at J, with 17 bases between the two ends. The CDR3 runs to 17 residues. The germline gives CDR1 ENHRY, CDR2 SYGVKD. Amplification of TCR beta CDR3 regions used RNA transcripts. In the first round, RT-PCR was carried out with HTBI primers, and a multiplex PCR formed the second round. TCRdb ran MiXCR on the multiplex PCR reads and lists one entry per CDR3 protein. The sample has around 660,000 distinct CDR3 sequences; 35% to 45% are singletons. This specimen belongs to a study of Graves' ophthalmopathy and Graves' hyperthyroidism. Whole-study results and caveats: Most expanded clonotypes from thyroid (those above 0.001 frequency) were also found in blood. Discriminating ophthalmopathy from stable hyperthyroidism, a 13-signature model attained a sensitivity of about 88% and a specificity of almost 83%.

The genes are TRBV10-3 and TRBJ1-5; D not resolved. The sample comprised peripheral blood. This clonotype was obtained from an adult man with Graves' ophthalmopathy. In DNA form, the CDR3 reads TGTGCCATCAGTGACGGAGACACCGGTTTGGGCAATCAGCCCCAGCATTTT. Translation gives CAISDGDTGLGNQPQHF.